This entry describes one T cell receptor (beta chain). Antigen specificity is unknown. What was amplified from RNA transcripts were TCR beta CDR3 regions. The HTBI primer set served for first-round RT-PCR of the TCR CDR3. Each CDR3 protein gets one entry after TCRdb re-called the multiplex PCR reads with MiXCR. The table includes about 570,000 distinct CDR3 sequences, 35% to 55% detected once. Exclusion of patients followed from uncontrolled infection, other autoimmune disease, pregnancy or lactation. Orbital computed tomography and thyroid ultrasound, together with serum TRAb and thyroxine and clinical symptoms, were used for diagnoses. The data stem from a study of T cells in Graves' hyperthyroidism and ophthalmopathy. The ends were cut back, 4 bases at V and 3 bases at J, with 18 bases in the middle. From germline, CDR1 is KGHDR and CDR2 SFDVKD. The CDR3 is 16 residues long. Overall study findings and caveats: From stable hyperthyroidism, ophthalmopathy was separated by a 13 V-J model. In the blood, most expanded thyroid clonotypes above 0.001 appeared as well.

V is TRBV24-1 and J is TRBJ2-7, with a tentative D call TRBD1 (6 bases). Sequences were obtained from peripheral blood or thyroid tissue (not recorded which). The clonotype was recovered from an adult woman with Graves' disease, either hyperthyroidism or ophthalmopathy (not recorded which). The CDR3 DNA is TGTGCCACCAGTGACTCCCGGGCCAACAGGGTCTACGAGCAGTACTTC. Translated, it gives CATSDSRANRVYEQYF.